This note documents a single T cell receptor (beta chain) sequence. As yet, its antigen is unknown. This sample stems from a study of CD8+ T cells in alopecia areata. Study at large: The drug, oral tofacitinib, was given to treated patients at 5 to 10 mg twice daily. Points from the study as a whole: Elevated clonality characterized lesional scalp relative to normal scalp, particularly in alopecia totalis/universalis.

This CDR3 is built from 15 residues. CDR1 and CDR2 from the germline V gene are LGHNA and YNFKEQ. The V and J ends lost 2 bases and 0 bases, in that order; junction bases with no gene match: 3. Extracted RNA was reverse transcribed into cDNA, the sequencing template. Sequencing was performed with immunoSEQ multiplex PCR; in TCRdb, only in-frame clones are kept and a portion is missing. The sample records around 140,000 clones, about 47% being singletons. The sample in question was CD4+ T cells sorted from blood, obtained at week 0. The chain links TRBV4-2 to TRBJ2-5; 7 nucleotides line up with TRBD2. This clonotype originated in a human donor with alopecia areata. The CDR3 sequence: CASSQTAGDQETQYF. In DNA form, the CDR3 reads TGTGCCAGCAGCCAAACCGCGGGAGACCAAGAGACCCAGTACTTC.